This T cell receptor beta chain was recovered during a study of CD8 T cells in Susac syndrome. Roughly 0.45 to 1 ug RNA was reverse transcribed with random hexamers. immunoSEQ multiplex PCR amplified TCR beta CDR3 across 54 Vbeta, 13 Jbeta. TCRdb passed the immunoSEQ multiplex PCR reads through MiXCR, listing each CDR3 protein once. This sample yields around 190,000 distinct CDR3 sequences, of which approximately 94% are seen a single time; approximately 0.1% belongs to the top ten. Trimming took 3 bases from V and 1 from J; bases not matched to a gene: 8. CDR3 length: 16 residues. The germline V gene encodes CDR1 SGHDT and CDR2 YYEEEE. From blood CD8+ and CD4+ T cells, TCR beta sequences were generated. TEMRA cells underwent FACS enrichment and CD8+ and CD4+ T cells underwent negative isolation.

Sample: CD4+ T cells from PBMCs. The chain recombines TRBV5-6 with TRBJ2-5; TRBD2 agrees at 8 bases. The TCR originated in a human donor in good health. The CDR3 coding sequence is TGTGCCAGCAGCTCAAAGCTAGCGGGTATCCAAGAGACCCAGTACTTC. Translated: CASSSKLAGIQETQYF.